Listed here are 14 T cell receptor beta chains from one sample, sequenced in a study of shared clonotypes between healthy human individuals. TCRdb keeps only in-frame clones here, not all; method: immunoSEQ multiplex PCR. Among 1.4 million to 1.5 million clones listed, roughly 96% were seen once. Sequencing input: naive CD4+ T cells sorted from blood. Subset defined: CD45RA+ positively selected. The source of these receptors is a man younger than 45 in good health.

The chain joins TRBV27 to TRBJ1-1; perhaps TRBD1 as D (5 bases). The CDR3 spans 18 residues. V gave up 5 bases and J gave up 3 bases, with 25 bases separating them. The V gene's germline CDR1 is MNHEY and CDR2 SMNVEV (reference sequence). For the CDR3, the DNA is TGTGCCAGCAGTCCTTATTCCCGGGACCCCGTAGAGGACACTGAAGCTTTCTTT. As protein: CASSPYSRDPVEDTEAFF.

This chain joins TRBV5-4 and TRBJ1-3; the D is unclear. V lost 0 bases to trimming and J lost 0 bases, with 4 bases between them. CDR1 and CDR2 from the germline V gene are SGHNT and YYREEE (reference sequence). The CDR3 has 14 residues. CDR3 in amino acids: CASSLVGSGNTIYF. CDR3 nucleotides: TGTGCCAGCAGCTTGGTAGGCTCTGGAAACACCATATATTTT.

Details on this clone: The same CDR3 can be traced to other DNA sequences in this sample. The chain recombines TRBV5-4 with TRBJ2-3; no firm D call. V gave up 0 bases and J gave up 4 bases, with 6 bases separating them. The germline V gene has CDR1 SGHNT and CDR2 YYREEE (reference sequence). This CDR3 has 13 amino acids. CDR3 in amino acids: CASSLAPADTQYF. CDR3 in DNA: TGTGCCAGCAGCTTGGCCCCAGCAGATACGCAGTATTTT.

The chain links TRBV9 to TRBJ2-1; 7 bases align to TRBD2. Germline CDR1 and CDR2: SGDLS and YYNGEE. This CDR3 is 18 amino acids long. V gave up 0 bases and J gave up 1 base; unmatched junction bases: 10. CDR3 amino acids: CASSVVGREQTSYNEQFF. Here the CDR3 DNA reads TGTGCCAGCAGCGTAGTCGGGCGGGAGCAGACGTCCTACAATGAGCAGTTCTTC.

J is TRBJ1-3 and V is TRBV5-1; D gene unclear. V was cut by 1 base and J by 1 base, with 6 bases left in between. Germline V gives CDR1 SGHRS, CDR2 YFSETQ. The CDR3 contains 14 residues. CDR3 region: CASSLYGSGNTIYF. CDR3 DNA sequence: TGCGCCAGCAGCTTGTATGGATCTGGAAACACCATATATTTT.

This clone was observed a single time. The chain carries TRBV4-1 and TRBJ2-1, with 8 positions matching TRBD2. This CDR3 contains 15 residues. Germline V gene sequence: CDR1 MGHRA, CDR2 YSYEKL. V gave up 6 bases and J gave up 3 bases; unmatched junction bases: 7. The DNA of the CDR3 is TGCGCCAGCAGGAACTTAGCGGGACTCTACAATGAGCAGTTCTTC. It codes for CASRNLAGLYNEQFF.

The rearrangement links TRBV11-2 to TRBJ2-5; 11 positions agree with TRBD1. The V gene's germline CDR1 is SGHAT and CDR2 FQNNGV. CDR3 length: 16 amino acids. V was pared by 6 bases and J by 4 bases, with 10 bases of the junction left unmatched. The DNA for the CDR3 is TGTGCCAGCAGTTTTAGGTCCGGGACAGGGGGAGAGACCCAGTACTTC. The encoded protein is CASSFRSGTGGETQYF.

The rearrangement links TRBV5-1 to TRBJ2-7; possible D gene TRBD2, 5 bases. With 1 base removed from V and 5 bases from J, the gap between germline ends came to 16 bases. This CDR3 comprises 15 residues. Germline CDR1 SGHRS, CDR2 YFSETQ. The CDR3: CASSLYGRTRDEQYF. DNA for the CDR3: TGCGCCAGCAGCTTGTATGGCAGGACTCGGGACGAGCAGTACTTC.

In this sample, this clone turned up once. CDR3: CASAWTGANEQFF. Written as DNA, the CDR3 is TGTGCCAGCGCCTGGACAGGGGCAAATGAGCAGTTCTTC. The chain couples TRBV7-3 to TRBJ2-1; TRBD1 matches 9 bases. The V segment lost 8 bases and the J segment 7 bases; nucleotides outside the gene matches: 6. Germline V gene lookup returns CDR1 SGHTA and CDR2 FQGTGA. The CDR3 consists of 13 residues.

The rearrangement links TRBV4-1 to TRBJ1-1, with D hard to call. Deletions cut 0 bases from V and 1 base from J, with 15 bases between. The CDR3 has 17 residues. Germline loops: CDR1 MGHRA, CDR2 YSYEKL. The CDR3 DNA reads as TGCGCCAGCAGCCAAGAATCAAGGGCCGACCCGAACACTGAAGCTTTCTTT. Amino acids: CASSQESRADPNTEAFF.

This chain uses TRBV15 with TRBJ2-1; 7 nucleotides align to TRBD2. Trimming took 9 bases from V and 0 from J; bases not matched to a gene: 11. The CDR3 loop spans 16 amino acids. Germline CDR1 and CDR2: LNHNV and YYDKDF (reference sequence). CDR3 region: CATRAGPSSSYNEQFF. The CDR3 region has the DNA TGTGCCACTCGAGCGGGACCTTCGAGCTCCTACAATGAGCAGTTCTTC.

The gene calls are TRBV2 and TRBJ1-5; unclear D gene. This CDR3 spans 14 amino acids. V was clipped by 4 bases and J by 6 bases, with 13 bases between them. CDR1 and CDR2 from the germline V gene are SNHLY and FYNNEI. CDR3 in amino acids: CASSGQSVGQPQHF. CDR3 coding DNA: TGTGCCAGCAGTGGGCAATCCGTGGGTCAGCCCCAGCATTTT.

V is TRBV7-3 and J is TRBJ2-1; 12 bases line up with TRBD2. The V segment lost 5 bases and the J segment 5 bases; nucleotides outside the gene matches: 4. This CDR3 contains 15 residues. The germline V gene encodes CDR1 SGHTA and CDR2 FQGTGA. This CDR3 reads CASSTRTSGNNEQFF. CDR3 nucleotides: TGTGCCAGCAGCACCAGGACTAGCGGGAACAATGAGCAGTTCTTC.

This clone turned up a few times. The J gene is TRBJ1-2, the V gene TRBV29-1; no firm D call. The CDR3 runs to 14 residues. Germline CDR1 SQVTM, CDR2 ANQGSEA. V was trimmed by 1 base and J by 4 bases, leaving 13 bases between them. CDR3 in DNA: TGCAGCGTTGAAGTTACCCCTGCCCTCTATGGCTACACCTTC. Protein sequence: CSVEVTPALYGYTF.